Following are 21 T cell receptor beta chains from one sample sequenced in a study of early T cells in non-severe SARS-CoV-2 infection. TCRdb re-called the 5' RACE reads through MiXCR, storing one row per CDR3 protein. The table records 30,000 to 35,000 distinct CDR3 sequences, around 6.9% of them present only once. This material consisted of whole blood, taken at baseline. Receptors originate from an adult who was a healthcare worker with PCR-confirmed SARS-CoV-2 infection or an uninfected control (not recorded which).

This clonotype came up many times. The CDR3 is CASSPAGEGGYEQYV. The CDR3 DNA reads TGTGCCAGCAGTCCCGCGGGAGAGGGAGGGTACGAGCAGTACGTC. The chain links TRBV6-5 to TRBJ2-7; 7 nucleotides agree with TRBD2. The CDR3 consists of 15 residues. CDR1 is MNHEY and CDR2 is SVGAGI in the germline V gene. Unmatched junction bases numbered 11, after V lost 5 bases and J lost 4 bases.

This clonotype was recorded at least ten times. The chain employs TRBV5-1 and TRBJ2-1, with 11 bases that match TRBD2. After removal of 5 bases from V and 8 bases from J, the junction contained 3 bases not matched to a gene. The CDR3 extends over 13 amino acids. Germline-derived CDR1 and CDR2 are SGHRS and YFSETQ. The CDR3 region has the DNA TGCGCCAGCAGACTAGCGGGAGCCCATGAGCAGTTCTTC. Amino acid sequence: CASRLAGAHEQFF.

The CDR3 DNA reads TGTGCCACCGGAACTAGCGGCGCCTACGAGCAGTACTTC. The encoded protein is CATGTSGAYEQYF. V usage is TRBV24-1 and J usage is TRBJ2-7; 8 bases agree with TRBD2. Unmatched junction bases numbered 5, after V lost 9 bases and J lost 2 bases. This CDR3 contains 13 residues. Germline assignment: CDR1 KGHDR and CDR2 SFDVKD.

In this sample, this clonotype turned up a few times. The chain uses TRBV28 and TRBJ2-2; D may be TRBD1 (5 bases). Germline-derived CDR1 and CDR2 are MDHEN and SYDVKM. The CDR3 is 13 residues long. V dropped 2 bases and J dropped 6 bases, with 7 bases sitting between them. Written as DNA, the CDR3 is TGTGCCAGCAGTTTACAGGGTGCCGGGGAGCTGTTTTTT. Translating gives CASSLQGAGELFF. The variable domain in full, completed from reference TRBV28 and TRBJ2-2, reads DVKVTQSSRYLVKRTGEKVFLECVQDMDHENMFWYRQDPGLGLRLIYFSYDVKMKEKGDIPEGYSVSREKKERFSLILESASTNQTSMYLCASSLQGAGELFFGEGSRLTVL.

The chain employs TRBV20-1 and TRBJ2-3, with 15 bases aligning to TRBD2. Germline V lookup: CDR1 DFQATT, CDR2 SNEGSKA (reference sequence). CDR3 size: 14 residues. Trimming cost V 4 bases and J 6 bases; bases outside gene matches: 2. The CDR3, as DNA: TGCAGTGCTAAAGGACTAGCGGGGGGGGATACGCAGTATTTT. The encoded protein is CSAKGLAGGDTQYF.

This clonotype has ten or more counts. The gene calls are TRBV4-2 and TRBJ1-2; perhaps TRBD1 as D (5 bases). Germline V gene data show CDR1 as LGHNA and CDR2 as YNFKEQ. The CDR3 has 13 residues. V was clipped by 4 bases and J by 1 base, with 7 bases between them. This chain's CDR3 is CASSLGGNYGYTF. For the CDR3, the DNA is TGTGCCAGCAGCCTGGGGGGTAACTATGGCTACACCTTC.

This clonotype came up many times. CDR3 sequence (DNA): TGTGCCAGTAGTCTTCGGGGGAATTCCTACGAGCAGTACTTC. Its translation is CASSLRGNSYEQYF. The gene calls are TRBV19 and TRBJ2-7; TRBD2 is a possible D gene (6 bases). The germline V gene has CDR1 LNHDA and CDR2 SQIVND (reference sequence). CDR3 length: 14 amino acids. V was cut by 5 bases and J by 1 base, with 12 bases left in between.

The CDR3 reads CASTRPGGYEQYF. In DNA form, the CDR3 reads TGTGCCAGCACGCGGCCAGGAGGCTACGAGCAGTACTTC. This chain uses TRBV28 with TRBJ2-7; D is possibly TRBD2 (5 bases). CDR3 length: 13 amino acids. Germline CDR1 reads MDHEN; CDR2 reads SYDVKM. V was trimmed by 7 bases and J by 3 bases, leaving 13 bases between them.

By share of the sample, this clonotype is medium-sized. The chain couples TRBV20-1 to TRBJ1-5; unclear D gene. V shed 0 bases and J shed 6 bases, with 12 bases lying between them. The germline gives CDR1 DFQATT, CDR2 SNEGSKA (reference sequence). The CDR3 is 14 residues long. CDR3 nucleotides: TGCAGTGCTAGAGATCGGCGGGGTTTTCAGCCCCAGCATTTT. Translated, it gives CSARDRRGFQPQHF.

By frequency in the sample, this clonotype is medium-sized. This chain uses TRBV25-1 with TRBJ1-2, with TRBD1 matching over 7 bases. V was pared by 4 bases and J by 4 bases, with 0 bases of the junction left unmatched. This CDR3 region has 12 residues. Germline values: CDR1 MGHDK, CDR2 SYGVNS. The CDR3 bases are TGTGCCAGCAGTGGACAGGGCTATGGCTACACCTTC. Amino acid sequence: CASSGQGYGYTF.

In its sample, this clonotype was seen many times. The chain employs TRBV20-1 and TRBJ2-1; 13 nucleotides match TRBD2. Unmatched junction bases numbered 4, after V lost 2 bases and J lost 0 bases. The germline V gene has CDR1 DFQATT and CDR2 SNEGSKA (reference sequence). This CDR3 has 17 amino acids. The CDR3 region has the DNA TGCAGTGCTAGATCGTGGACTAGCGGGAGCTCCTACAATGAGCAGTTCTTC. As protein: CSARSWTSGSSYNEQFF.

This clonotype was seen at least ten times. CDR3 DNA sequence: TGCGCCAGCAGCCAAGATTCCCGACGGGGCCGATCCTACGAGCAGTACGTC. This encodes CASSQDSRRGRSYEQYV. The chain joins TRBV4-3 to TRBJ2-7; D may match TRBD1 or TRBD2 (5 bases each). This CDR3 has 17 residues. With 0 bases removed from V and 1 base from J, the gap between germline ends came to 16 bases. CDR1 and CDR2 (germline): LGHNA, YSLEER.

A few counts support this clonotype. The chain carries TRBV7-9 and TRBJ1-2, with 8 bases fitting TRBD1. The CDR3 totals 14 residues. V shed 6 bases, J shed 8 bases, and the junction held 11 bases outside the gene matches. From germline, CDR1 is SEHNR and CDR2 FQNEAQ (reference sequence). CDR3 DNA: TGTGCCAGCAGTCCCCTGCAGGGGGCGGCGGGCTACACCTTC. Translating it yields CASSPLQGAAGYTF.

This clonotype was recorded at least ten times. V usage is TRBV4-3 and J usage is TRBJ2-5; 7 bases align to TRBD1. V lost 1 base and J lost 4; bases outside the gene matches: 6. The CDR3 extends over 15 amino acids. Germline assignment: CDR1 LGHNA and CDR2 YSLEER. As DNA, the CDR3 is TGCGCCAGCAGCCAAGTGCCAGGGGGATTAGAGACCCAGTACTTC. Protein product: CASSQVPGGLETQYF.

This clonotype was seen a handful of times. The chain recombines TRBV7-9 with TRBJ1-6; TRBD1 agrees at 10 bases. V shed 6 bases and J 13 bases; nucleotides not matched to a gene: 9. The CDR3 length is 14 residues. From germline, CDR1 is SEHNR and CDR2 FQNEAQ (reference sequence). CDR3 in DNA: TGTGCCAGCAGTCCGGGACAGGGGTTTCAGCCCCTCCACTTT. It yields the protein CASSPGQGFQPLHF. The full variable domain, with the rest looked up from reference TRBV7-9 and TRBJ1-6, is DTGVSQNPRHKITKRGQNVTFRCDPISEHNRLYWYRQTLGQGPEFLTYFQNEAQLEKSRLLSDRFSAERPKGSFSTLEIQRTEQGDSAMYLCASSPGQGFQPLHFGNGTRLTVT.

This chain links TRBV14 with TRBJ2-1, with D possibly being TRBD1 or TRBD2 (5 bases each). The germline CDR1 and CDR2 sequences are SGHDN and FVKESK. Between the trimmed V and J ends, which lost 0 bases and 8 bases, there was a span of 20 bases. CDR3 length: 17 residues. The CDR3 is CASSQDWGNSVLDEQFF. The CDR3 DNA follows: TGTGCCAGCAGCCAAGATTGGGGGAACTCGGTGTTGGATGAGCAGTTCTTC.

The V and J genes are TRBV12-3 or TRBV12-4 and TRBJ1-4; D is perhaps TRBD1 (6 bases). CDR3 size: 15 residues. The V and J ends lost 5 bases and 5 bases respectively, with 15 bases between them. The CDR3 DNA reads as TGTGCCAGCAGTCTAGGGGGGGGATCGAATGAAAAACTGTTTTTT. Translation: CASSLGGGSNEKLFF.

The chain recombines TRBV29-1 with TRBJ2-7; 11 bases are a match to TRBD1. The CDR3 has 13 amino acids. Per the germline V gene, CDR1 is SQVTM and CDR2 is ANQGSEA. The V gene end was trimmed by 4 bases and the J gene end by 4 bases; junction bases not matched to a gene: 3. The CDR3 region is CSVGDRGMYEQYV. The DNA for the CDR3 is TGCAGCGTTGGGGACAGGGGGATGTACGAGCAGTACGTC.

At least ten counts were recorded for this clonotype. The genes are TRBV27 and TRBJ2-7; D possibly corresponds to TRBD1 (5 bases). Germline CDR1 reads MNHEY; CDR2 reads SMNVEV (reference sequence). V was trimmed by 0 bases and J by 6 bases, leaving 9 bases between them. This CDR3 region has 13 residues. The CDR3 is CASSLSSRGEQYF. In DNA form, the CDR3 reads TGTGCCAGCAGTTTATCGAGTAGGGGCGAGCAGTACTTC.

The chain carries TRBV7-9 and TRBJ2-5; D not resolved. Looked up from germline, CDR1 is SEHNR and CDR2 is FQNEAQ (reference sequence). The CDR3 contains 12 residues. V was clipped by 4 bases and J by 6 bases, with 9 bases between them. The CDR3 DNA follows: TGTGCCAGCAGCTCAACCTTGAAGACCCAGTACTTC. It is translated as CASSSTLKTQYF.

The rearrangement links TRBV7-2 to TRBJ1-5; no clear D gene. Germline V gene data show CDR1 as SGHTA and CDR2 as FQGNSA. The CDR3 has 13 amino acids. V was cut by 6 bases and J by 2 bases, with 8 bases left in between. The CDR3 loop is CASSGFGNQPQHF. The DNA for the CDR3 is TGTGCCAGCAGTGGGTTCGGCAATCAGCCCCAGCATTTT.